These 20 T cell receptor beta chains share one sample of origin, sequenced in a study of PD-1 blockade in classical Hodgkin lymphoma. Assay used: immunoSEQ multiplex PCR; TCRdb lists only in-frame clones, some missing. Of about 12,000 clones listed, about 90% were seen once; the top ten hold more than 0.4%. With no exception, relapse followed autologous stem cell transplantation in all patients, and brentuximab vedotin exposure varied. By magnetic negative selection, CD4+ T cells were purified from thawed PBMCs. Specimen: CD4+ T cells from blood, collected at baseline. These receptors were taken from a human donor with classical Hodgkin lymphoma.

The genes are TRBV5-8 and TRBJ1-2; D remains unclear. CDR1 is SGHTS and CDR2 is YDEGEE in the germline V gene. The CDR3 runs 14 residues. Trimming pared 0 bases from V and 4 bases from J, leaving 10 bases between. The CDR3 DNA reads TGTGCCAGCAGCTTGGCTTTGCCGGGCTATGGCTACACCTTC. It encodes CASSLALPGYGYTF.

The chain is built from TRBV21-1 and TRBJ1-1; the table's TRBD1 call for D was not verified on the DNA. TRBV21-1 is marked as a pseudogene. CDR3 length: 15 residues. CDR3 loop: CASSNRQGGSLEAFF. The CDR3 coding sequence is TGTGCCAGCAGCAATCGACAGGGGGGTTCTCTCGAAGCTTTCTTT.

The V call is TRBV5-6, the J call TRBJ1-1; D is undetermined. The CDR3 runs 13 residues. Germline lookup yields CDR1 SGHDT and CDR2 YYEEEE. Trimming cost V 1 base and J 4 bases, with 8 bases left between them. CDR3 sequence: CASSLIEGTEAFF. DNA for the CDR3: TGTGCCAGCAGCTTGATCGAGGGCACTGAAGCTTTCTTT.

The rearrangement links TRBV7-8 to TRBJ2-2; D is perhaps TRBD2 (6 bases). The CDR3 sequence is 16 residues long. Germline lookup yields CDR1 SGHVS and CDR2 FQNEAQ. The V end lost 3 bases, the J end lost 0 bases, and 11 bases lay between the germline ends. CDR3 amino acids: CASSFTSLSNTGELFF. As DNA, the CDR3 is TGTGCCAGCAGCTTCACTAGCCTCTCGAACACCGGGGAGCTGTTTTTT.

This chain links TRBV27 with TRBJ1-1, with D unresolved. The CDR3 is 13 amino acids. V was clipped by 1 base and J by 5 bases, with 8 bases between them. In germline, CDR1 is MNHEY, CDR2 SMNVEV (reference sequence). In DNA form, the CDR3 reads TGTGCCAGCAGTTTATATTGGGATACTGAAGCTTTCTTT. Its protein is CASSLYWDTEAFF.

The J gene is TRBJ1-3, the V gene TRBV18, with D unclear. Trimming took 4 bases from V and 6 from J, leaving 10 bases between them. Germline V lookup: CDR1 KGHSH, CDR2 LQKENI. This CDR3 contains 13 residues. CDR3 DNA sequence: TGTGCCAGCTCACGTGAGCTAAAAAACACCATATATTTT. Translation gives CASSRELKNTIYF.

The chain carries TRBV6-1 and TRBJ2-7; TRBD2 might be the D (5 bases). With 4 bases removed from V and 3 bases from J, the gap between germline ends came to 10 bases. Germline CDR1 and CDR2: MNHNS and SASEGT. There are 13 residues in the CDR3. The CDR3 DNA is TGTGCCAGCAGTGGGACGGCGGGCTACGAGCAGTACTTC. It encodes CASSGTAGYEQYF.

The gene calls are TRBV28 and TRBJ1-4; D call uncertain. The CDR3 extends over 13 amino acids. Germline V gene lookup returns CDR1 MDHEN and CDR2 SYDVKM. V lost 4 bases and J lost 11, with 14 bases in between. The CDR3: CASSWRESVKLFF. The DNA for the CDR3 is TGTGCCAGCAGTTGGAGGGAGTCTGTCAAACTGTTTTTT.

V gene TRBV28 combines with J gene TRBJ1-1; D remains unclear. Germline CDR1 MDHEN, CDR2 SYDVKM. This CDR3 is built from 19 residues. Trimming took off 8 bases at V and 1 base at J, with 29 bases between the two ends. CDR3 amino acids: CASPTCGRRKAIPNTEAFF. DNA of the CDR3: TGTGCCAGCCCAACTTGTGGTAGACGAAAGGCCATTCCGAACACTGAAGCTTTCTTT.

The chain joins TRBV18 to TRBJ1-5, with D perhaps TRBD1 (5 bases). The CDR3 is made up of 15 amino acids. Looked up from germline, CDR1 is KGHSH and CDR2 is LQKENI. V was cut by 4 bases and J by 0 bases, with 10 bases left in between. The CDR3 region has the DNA TGTGCCAGCTCACTCGACAGAGCTAGCAATCAGCCCCAGCATTTT. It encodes CASSLDRASNQPQHF.

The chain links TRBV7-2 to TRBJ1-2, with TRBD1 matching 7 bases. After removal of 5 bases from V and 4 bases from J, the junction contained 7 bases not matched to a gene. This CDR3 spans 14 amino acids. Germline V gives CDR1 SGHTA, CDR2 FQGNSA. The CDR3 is CASSLVRDSYGYTF. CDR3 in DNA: TGTGCCAGCAGCCTAGTCCGGGACAGCTATGGCTACACCTTC.

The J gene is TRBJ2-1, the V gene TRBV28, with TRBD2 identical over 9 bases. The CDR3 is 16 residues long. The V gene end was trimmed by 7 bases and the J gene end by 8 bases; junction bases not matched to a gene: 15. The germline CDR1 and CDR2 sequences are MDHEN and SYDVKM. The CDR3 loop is CASTLGIGGRVYEQFF. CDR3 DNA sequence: TGTGCCAGCACCCTTGGGATTGGCGGGAGGGTCTATGAGCAGTTCTTC.

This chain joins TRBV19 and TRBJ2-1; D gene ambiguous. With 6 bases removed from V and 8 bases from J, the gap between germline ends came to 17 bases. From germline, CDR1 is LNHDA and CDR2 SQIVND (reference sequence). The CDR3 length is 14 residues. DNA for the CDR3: TGTGCCAGTAGAAACCCCAAACCCCCAGATGAGCAGTTCTTC. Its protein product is CASRNPKPPDEQFF. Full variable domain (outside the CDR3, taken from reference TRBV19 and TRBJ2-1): DGGITQSPKYLFRKEGQNVTLSCEQNLNHDAMYWYRQDPGQGLRLIYYSQIVNDFQKGDIAEGYSVSREKKESFPLTVTSAQKNPTAFYLCASRNPKPPDEQFFGPGTRLTVL.

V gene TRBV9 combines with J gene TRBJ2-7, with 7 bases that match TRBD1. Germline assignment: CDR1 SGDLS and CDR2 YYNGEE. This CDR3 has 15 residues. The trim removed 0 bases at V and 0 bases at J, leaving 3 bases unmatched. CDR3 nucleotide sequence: TGTGCCAGCAGCGTAGGGGACAGCGGCTCCTACGAGCAGTACTTC. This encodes CASSVGDSGSYEQYF.

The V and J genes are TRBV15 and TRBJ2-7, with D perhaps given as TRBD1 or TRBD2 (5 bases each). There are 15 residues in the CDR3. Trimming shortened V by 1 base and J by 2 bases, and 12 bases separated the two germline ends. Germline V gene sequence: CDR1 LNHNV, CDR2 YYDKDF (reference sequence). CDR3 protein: CATSRAGSLTYEQYF. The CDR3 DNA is TGTGCCACCAGCAGAGCAGGGAGCCTCACCTACGAGCAGTACTTC.

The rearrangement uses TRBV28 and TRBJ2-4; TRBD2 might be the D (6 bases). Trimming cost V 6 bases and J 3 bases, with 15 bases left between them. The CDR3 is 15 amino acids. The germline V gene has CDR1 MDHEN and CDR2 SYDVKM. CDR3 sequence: CASSSSGFVKNIQYF. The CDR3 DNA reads TGTGCCAGCAGCAGCAGCGGGTTCGTCAAAAACATTCAGTACTTC. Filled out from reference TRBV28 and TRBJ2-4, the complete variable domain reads DVKVTQSSRYLVKRTGEKVFLECVQDMDHENMFWYRQDPGLGLRLIYFSYDVKMKEKGDIPEGYSVSREKKERFSLILESASTNQTSMYLCASSSSGFVKNIQYFGAGTRLSVL.

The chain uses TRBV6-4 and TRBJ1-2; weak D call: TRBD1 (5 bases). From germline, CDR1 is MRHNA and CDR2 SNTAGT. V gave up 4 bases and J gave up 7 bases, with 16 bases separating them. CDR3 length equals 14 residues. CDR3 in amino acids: CASSAHAGFSGYTF. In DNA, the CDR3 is TGTGCCAGCAGTGCACACGCAGGGTTCTCTGGCTACACCTTC.

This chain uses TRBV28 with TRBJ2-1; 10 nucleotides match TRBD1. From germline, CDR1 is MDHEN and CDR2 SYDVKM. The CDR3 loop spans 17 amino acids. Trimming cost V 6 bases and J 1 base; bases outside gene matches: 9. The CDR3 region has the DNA TGTGCCAGCAGATCCGGGACAGGGGCAACTTCCTACAATGAGCAGTTCTTC. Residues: CASRSGTGATSYNEQFF.

The CDR3 loop is CASSPYDRGSYNSPLHF. The CDR3 DNA follows: TGTGCCAGTAGTCCCTACGACAGGGGCTCCTATAATTCACCCCTCCACTTT. This chain joins TRBV19 and TRBJ1-6, with TRBD1 matching 8 bases. The CDR3 loop spans 17 amino acids. From germline, CDR1 is LNHDA and CDR2 SQIVND (reference sequence). The V gene end was trimmed by 5 bases and the J gene end by 0 bases; junction bases not matched to a gene: 6.

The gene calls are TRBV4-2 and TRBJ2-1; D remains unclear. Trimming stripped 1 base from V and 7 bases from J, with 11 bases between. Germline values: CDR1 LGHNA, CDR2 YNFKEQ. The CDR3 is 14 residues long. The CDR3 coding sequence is TGTGCCAGCAGCCAAGTCGGTACGAGTAATGAGCAGTTCTTC. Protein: CASSQVGTSNEQFF.